These 2 T cell receptor beta chains were sequenced from one sample in a study of T cells in Graves' hyperthyroidism and ophthalmopathy. TCR beta CDR3 regions were amplified from RNA transcripts. TCR CDR3 underwent first-round RT-PCR with the HTBI primer set. TCRdb reprocessed the multiplex PCR reads with MiXCR, giving one entry per CDR3 protein. The table includes some 510,000 distinct CDR3 sequences, 20% detected once. What was sequenced was blood. These receptors were obtained from a young man with Graves' hyperthyroidism.

This clonotype appeared many times. The V and J genes are TRBV12-3 or TRBV12-4 and TRBJ1-1; D might be TRBD1 (5 bases). V was shortened by 6 bases and J by 2 bases, with 13 bases between the two germline ends. This CDR3 is built from 14 residues. The CDR3 sequence: CASRSGPRNTEAFF. In DNA form, the CDR3 reads TGTGCCAGCAGGTCGGGACCGCGTAACACTGAAGCTTTCTTT.

There are many counts of this clonotype. The V and J genes are TRBV12-3 or TRBV12-4 and TRBJ2-7; 9 bases map to TRBD2. The ends lost 2 bases at V and 2 bases at J; junction bases unmatched: 4. CDR3 length: 15 amino acids. The CDR3 bases are TGTGCCAGCAGTTTATTGGCGGGGGGGCCCTACGAGCAGTACTTC. It translates to CASSLLAGGPYEQYF.